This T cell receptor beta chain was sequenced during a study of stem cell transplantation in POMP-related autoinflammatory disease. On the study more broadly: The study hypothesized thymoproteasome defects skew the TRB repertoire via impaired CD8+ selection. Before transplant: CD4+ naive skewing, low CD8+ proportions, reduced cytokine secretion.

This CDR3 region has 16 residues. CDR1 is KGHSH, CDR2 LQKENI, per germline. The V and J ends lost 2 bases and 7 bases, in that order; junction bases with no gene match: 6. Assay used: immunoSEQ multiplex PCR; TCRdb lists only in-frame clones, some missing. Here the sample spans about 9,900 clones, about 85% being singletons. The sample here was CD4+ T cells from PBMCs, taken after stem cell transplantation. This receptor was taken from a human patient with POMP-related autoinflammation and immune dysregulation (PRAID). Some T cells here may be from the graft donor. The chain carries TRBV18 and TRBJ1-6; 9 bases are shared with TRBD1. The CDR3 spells CASSPRTGAENSPLHF. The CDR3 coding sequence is TGTGCCAGCTCACCAAGGACAGGGGCCGAAAATTCACCCCTCCACTTT.